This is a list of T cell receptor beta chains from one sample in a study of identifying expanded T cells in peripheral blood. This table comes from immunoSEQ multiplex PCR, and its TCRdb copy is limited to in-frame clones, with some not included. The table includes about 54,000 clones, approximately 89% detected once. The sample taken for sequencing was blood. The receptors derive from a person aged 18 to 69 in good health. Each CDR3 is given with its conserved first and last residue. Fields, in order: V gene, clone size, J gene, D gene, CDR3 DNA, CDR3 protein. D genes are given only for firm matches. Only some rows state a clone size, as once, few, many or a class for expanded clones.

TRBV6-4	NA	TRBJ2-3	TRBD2	TGTGCCAGCAGTAAACTAGCGGGAGGGCCCCTAAGCACAGATACGCAGTATTTT	CASSKLAGGPLSTDTQYF
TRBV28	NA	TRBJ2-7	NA	TGTGCCAGCAGTTTGACAGGAGGAGTCCCCTGGGAGCAGTACTTC	CASSLTGGVPWEQYF
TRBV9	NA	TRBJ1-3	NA	TGTGCCAGCAGCGCTCGACCCGGGGGAGCCCGTCTTGGAAACACCATATATTTT	CASSARPGGARLGNTIYF
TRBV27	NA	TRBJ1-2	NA	TGTGCCAGCAGTTTAAATTTTGAGGGAGCGGCCAACTATGGCTACACCTTC	CASSLNFEGAANYGYTF
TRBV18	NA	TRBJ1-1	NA	TGTGCCAGCTCTCCCGGGACACGCACTGAAGCTTTCTTT	CASSPGTRTEAFF
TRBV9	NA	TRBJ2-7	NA	TGTGCCAGCAGCGCCGAAGGACTGTCTACGTGGGCGCAGCAGTACTTC	CASSAEGLSTWAQQYF
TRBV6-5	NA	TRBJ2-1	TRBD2	TGTGCCAGCAGCAAGCGGGAGGGCGATGAGCAGTTCTTC	CASSKREGDEQFF
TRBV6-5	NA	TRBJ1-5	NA	TGTGCCAGCAGCGTAGGTTTTAACAATCAGCCCCAGCATTTT	CASSVGFNNQPQHF
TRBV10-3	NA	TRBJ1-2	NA	TGTGCCATCAGGCGGGACACTATAAACTATGGCTACACCTTC	CAIRRDTINYGYTF
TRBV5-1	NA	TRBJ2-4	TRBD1	TGCGCCAGCAGCTTGGGGCTACAGGGGGCGGTGGACATTCAGTACTTC	CASSLGLQGAVDIQYF
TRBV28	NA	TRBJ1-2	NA	TGTGCCAGCAGTTACCGGAGACCGGGAGGGGACTATGGCTACACCTTC	CASSYRRPGGDYGYTF
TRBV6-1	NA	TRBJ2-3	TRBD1	TGTGCCAGCAGTGCCCTCCGGACAGGGAACACAGATACGCAGTATTTT	CASSALRTGNTDTQYF
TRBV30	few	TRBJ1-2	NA	TGTGCCTGGAGTGTACGTCTTAACGCGGGCAACTATGGCTACACCTTC	CAWSVRLNAGNYGYTF
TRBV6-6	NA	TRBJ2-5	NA	TGTGCCAGCAGCCGTAATTACCAGACTAGAACGACCCAGTACTTC	CASSRNYQTRTTQYF
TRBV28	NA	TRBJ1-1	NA	TGTGCCAGCAGTTCTAAGGGGTTAACTGAAGCTTTCTTT	CASSSKGLTEAFF
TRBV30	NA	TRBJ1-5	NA	TGTGCCTGGAGTGTAAGGCCAGATCAGCCCCAGCATTTT	CAWSVRPDQPQHF
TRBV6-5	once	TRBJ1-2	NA	TGTGCCAGCAGTTACTCGATCCGGGAGCATGGCTACACCTTC	CASSYSIREHGYTF
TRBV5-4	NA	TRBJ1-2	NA	TGTGCCAGCAGCTTGGGATTATCACAATCAGACTATGGCTACACCTTC	CASSLGLSQSDYGYTF
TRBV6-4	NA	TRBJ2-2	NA	TGTGCCAGCAGGGGGGCGCAGAACACCGGGGAGCTGTTTTTT	CASRGAQNTGELFF
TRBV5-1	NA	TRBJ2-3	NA	TGCGCCAGCAGGAGTGCTAGCACAGATACGCAGTATTTT	CASRSASTDTQYF
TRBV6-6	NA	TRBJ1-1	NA	TGTGCCAGCAGCAACATGATTTCCTATGAAGCTTTCTTT	CASSNMISYEAFF
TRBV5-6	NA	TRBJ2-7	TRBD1	TGTGCCAGCAGCAGCGGGACAGGGCACTACGAGCAGTACTTC	CASSSGTGHYEQYF
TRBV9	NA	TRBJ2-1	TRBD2	TGTGCCAGCAGCGTAGAGCGGGAAATCTCCTACAATGAGCAGTTCTTC	CASSVEREISYNEQFF
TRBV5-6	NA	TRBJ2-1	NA	TGTGCCAGCACCCGGTTTGGGGGTGAGCAGTTCTTC	CASTRFGGEQFF
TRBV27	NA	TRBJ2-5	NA	TGTGCCAGCAGCTCCAGCCGGGCCCCAAAAGAGACCCAGTACTTC	CASSSSRAPKETQYF
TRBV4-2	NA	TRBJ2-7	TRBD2	TGTGCCAGCAGCCAGCGCACTAGCGGATACTACGAGCAGTACTTC	CASSQRTSGYYEQYF
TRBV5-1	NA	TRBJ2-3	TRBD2	TGCGCCAGCAGCAAGGATAGCGGGGTTGATACGCAGTATTTT	CASSKDSGVDTQYF
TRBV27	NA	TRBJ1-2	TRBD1	TGTGCCAGCAGTTTATCCGCTCGGACAGGAAGGGGCGGCTACACCTTC	CASSLSARTGRGGYTF
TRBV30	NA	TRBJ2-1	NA	TGTGCCTGGCTGCCGGGACGAGGTGACAATGAGCAGTTCTTC	CAWLPGRGDNEQFF
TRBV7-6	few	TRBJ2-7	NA	TGTGCCAGCAGCTTAGCGAGGAACGAGGAGCAGTACTTC	CASSLARNEEQYF
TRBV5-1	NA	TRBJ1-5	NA	TGCGCCAGCAGCTTGGTTGGGGACCCTAATCAGCCCCAGCATTTT	CASSLVGDPNQPQHF
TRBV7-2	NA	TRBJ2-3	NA	TGTGCCAGCAGCGGCCAGGCCAACCTTTACACAGATACGCAGTATTTT	CASSGQANLYTDTQYF
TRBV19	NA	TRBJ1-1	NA	TGTGCCAGTAGTGCCCTCTTCGGGGAAATAGGGATGAACACTGAAGCTTTCTTT	CASSALFGEIGMNTEAFF
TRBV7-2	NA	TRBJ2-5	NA	TGTGCCAGCAGCGGCAGGGAGACCCAGTACTTC	CASSGRETQYF
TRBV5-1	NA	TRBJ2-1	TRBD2	TGCGCCAGCAGCTCACTAGCGGGAGGGCTCAATGAGCAGTTCTTC	CASSSLAGGLNEQFF
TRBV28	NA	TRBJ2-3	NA	TGTGCCAGCATCCTACGTCTCACAGATACGCAGTATTTT	CASILRLTDTQYF
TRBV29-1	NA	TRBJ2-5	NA	TGCAGCGTTGAGTGGAGGGGAGAGACCCAGTACTTC	CSVEWRGETQYF
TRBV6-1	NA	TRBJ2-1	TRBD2	TGTGCCAGCAGCGAAAGGACTAGCGGGGGGCTCTATGAGCAGTTCTTC	CASSERTSGGLYEQFF
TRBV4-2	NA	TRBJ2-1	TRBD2	TGTGCCAGCAGGGGCCCCGGGAGGGCCAACAATGAGCAGTTCTTC	CASRGPGRANNEQFF
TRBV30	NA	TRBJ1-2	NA	TGTGCCTGGAGTGTAGGGTCGGCGGATGGCTACACCTTC	CAWSVGSADGYTF
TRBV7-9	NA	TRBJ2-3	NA	TGTGCCAGCAGCTTAGTGGTCTTGTATTTT	CASSLVVLYF
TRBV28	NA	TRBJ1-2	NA	TGTGCCAGCAGTTTATTAAGGCAGCAACATGGCTACACCTTC	CASSLLRQQHGYTF
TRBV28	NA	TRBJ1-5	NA	TGTGCCAGCACTACTGCCGGCCCCGGGATCCAGCCCCAGCATTTT	CASTTAGPGIQPQHF
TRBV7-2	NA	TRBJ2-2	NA	TGTGCCAGCAGCCCCGCGCGGGTTTCAGTGGCCGGGGAGCTGTTTTTT	CASSPARVSVAGELFF
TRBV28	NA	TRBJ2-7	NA	TGTGCCAGCAGTTTATCCTGGTTGAGGCTACCAGACTACGAGCAGTACTTC	CASSLSWLRLPDYEQYF
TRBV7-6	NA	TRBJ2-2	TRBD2	TGTGCCAGCAGCGCAGGACTAGCGGGAACATCGAACACCGGGGAGCTGTTTTTT	CASSAGLAGTSNTGELFF
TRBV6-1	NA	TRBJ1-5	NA	TGTGCCAGCAGTGAACGTACACCGAGTACCTATAGCAATCAGCCCCAGCATTTT	CASSERTPSTYSNQPQHF
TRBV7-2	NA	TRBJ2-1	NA	TGTGCCAGCAGCTCTTCTCAGGGGAATGAGCAGTTCTTC	CASSSSQGNEQFF
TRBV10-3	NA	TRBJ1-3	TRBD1	TGTGCCATCAGTAAAACAGGGGGCGCCGGTCACTCTGGAAACACCATATATTTT	CAISKTGGAGHSGNTIYF
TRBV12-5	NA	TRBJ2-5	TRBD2	TGTGCTAGTGGTTTTTCGACTAGCGGGGGGCCGAGAGAGACCCAGTACTTC	CASGFSTSGGPRETQYF
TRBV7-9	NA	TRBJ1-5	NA	TGTGCCAGCAGCTTAACAGGGAATCAGCCCCAGCATTTT	CASSLTGNQPQHF
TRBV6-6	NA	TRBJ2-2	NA	TGTGCCAGCGGCAGGAACACCGGGGAGCTGTTTTTT	CASGRNTGELFF
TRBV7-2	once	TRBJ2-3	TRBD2	TGTGCCAGCAGCCTCGGCCAGCGGGAGGATACGCAGTATTTT	CASSLGQREDTQYF
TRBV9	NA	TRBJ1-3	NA	TGTGCCAGCAGCGTAGCTATCAGGGGCTCGGGAAACACCATATATTTT	CASSVAIRGSGNTIYF
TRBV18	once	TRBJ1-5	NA	TGTGCCAGCTCACCGACGTCGGGGGTCAGCAATCAGCCCCAGCATTTT	CASSPTSGVSNQPQHF